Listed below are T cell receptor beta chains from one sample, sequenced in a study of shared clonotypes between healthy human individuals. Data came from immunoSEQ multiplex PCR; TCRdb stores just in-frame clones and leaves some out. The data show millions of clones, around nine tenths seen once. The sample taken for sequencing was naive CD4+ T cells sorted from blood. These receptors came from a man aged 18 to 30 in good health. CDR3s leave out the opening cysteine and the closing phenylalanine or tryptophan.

CDR3: SVASGGSSYNEQF; V: TRBV29-1; J: TRBJ2-1
CDR3: ASSVTSGLSYEQY; V: TRBV7-6; J: TRBJ2-7
CDR3: AAHYRGSPLH; V: TRBV30; J: TRBJ1-6
CDR3: ASSKTGTATNEKLF; V: TRBV19; J: TRBJ1-4
CDR3: ASSRGQGNTGELF; V: TRBV5-4; J: TRBJ2-2
CDR3: ASSLVGDPISYGYT; V: TRBV7-2; J: TRBJ1-2
CDR3: ASSPPSSGEQY; V: TRBV18; J: TRBJ2-7
CDR3: ASSFEGSNEKLF; V: TRBV5-1; J: TRBJ1-4
CDR3: ASRPPGHPGSEQY; V: TRBV28; J: TRBJ2-5
CDR3: ASSSQDRGTNTEAF; V: TRBV11-2; J: TRBJ1-1
CDR3: ASSEWGGLGEQF; V: TRBV10-2; J: TRBJ2-1
CDR3: ASSASGGLGRGYT; V: TRBV2; J: TRBJ1-2
CDR3: AVNGGYGYT; V: TRBV10-3; J: TRBJ1-2
CDR3: ASSRGREGPQH; V: TRBV6-5; J: TRBJ1-5
CDR3: SVVWAPGNTGELF; V: TRBV29-1; J: TRBJ2-2
CDR3: ASSLVGGAGTGELF; V: TRBV7-6; J: TRBJ2-2
CDR3: ASSIGQGTGQPQH; V: TRBV19; J: TRBJ1-5
CDR3: ASSLRPGGLEQF; V: TRBV28; J: TRBJ2-1
CDR3: ASSPEGPADTQY; V: TRBV5-1; J: TRBJ2-3
CDR3: ASTKSSYNSPLH; V: TRBV19; J: TRBJ1-6
CDR3: ASSSLGTLYEQF; V: TRBV27; J: TRBJ2-1
CDR3: ASSLSGTGAYNEQF; V: TRBV28; J: TRBJ2-1
CDR3: ASSETSGLSYEQY; V: TRBV14; J: TRBJ2-7
CDR3: ASRRWQETTDTQY; V: TRBV6-5; J: TRBJ2-3
CDR3: ASSFEESNEKLF; V: TRBV7-9; J: TRBJ1-4
CDR3: ASSLDEGILGGYT; V: TRBV5-1; J: TRBJ1-2
CDR3: ASSLGDRSSGNTIY; V: TRBV5-1; J: TRBJ1-3
CDR3: ASSLVSSAPAYGYT; V: TRBV7-8; J: TRBJ1-2
CDR3: AWSVRDRRNSPLH; V: TRBV30; J: TRBJ1-6
CDR3: ASSENAPSGNTIY; V: TRBV2; J: TRBJ1-3
CDR3: ASSEDQGVMNEKLF; V: TRBV6-1; J: TRBJ1-4
CDR3: ASTLWYNTEAF; V: TRBV5-6; J: TRBJ1-1
CDR3: ASSPGQVNTGELF; V: TRBV27; J: TRBJ2-2
CDR3: ASSLVAYLSSYNSPLH; V: TRBV7-9; J: TRBJ1-6
CDR3: ASSSRTSGRSGDTQY; V: TRBV11-2; J: TRBJ2-3
CDR3: ASSEAGTHLETQY; V: TRBV2; J: TRBJ2-5
CDR3: AISESSSPTQY; V: TRBV10-3; J: TRBJ2-3
CDR3: ASSATGTNYGYT; V: TRBV9; J: TRBJ1-2
CDR3: ASTRSGVRGTEAF; V: TRBV5-1; J: TRBJ1-1
CDR3: ASSLYGVISRNTIY; V: TRBV28; J: TRBJ1-3